These T cell receptor beta chains were read from a single sample in a study of T-cell memory formation after mild COVID-19. Each CDR3 protein is one row after TCRdb ran MiXCR on the 5' RACE reads. The sample includes under 700,000 distinct CDR3 sequences, roughly 22% of them seen just once. The sample consisted of PBMCs or a T cell subset sorted from them (not recorded which). The receptors were gathered from an adult woman who had mild COVID-19 (a few samples of this study predate the infection). Cell type and time point are not known. CDR3s include the opening cysteine and the closing phenylalanine or tryptophan. A D gene is named only where the DNA matches it firmly. Clone sizes are given selectively: once, few, many, or a class where the clone is expanded.

j_call,v_call,d_call,clone_size,cdr3_nt,cdr3_aa
TRBJ2-5,TRBV7-9,.,few,TGTGCCAGCAGCTTAGGCCGCGGAGGACAGTACCAAGAGACCCAGTACTTC,CASSLGRGGQYQETQYF
TRBJ2-7,TRBV19,.,.,TGTGCCAGTAGTATAGCCAGGGCCTACGAGCAGTACTTC,CASSIARAYEQYF
TRBJ2-1,TRBV19,.,.,TGTGCCAGTAGTATCAGTACGGGCGTACTCTACAATGAGCAGTTCTTC,CASSISTGVLYNEQFF
TRBJ2-7,TRBV20-1,TRBD1,many,TGCAGTGCTCGCACACTTGACAGGGGGGACTCCTACGAGCAGTACTTC,CSARTLDRGDSYEQYF
TRBJ2-3,TRBV6-1,TRBD2,.,TGTGCCAGCAAGCTAGCGGGAGCCTCAGATACGCAGTATTTT,CASKLAGASDTQYF
TRBJ2-1,TRBV5-6,.,.,TGTGCCAGCAGCCCGAACTCGAATGAGCAGTTCTTC,CASSPNSNEQFF
TRBJ1-3,TRBV5-1,.,.,TGCGCCAGTCCGAGCTCTGGAAACACCATATATTTT,CASPSSGNTIYF
TRBJ2-1,TRBV20-1,TRBD1,few,TGCAGTGCTAGAGCACCACTACCGGGACAGGGAGGCGGTGAGCAGTTCTTC,CSARAPLPGQGGGEQFF
TRBJ2-1,TRBV9,.,few,TGTGCCAGCAGCGTAGTAGGAGGGGGGGGTAACCAGTTCTTC,CASSVVGGGGNQFF
TRBJ1-2,TRBV24-1,.,once,TGTGCCACCAGTGACCCAGGGGACGGATTTAACTATGGCTACACCTTC,CATSDPGDGFNYGYTF
TRBJ2-1,TRBV29-1,TRBD1,few,TGCAGCGTCCCGGGACAGGGAGGGAATGAGCAGTTCTTC,CSVPGQGGNEQFF
TRBJ2-1,TRBV7-3,.,.,TGTGCCAGCAGCTTAACTGTCAACCCAAGTGATGAGCAGTTCTTC,CASSLTVNPSDEQFF
TRBJ1-1,TRBV7-9,.,.,TGTGCCAGCAGCTTTACCTTAATAAGTGCTTTCTTT,CASSFTLISAFF
TRBJ2-5,TRBV5-1,.,.,TGCGCCAGCAGCTTAGCAGTCGTTCCCCAGTACTTC,CASSLAVVPQYF
TRBJ2-7,TRBV7-2,.,many,TGTGCCAGCAGCTTGGGTGGGGCCATCAAGGGCGAGCAGTACTTC,CASSLGGAIKGEQYF
TRBJ2-7,TRBV7-2,.,.,TGTGCCAGCAGCGATAACCCTCCCTACGAGCAGTACTTC,CASSDNPPYEQYF
TRBJ2-7,TRBV18,.,.,TGTGCCAGCTCCCTCCATGAGGGTTACGAGCAGTACTTC,CASSLHEGYEQYF
TRBJ2-3,TRBV7-2,.,few,TGTGCCAGCAGCCCGGGACACCCTTCTAGCACAGATACGCAGTATTTT,CASSPGHPSSTDTQYF
TRBJ1-6,TRBV2,TRBD1,few,TGTGCCAGCAGTGATCCCGGGACAGGGCATGACTCCTATAATTCACCCCTCCACTTT,CASSDPGTGHDSYNSPLHF
TRBJ2-1,TRBV25-1,TRBD2,.,TGTGCCAGCAGTGGGCCACTGCCCAGCGGGAGCCACAATGAGCAGTTCTTC,CASSGPLPSGSHNEQFF
TRBJ1-6,TRBV20-1,.,few,TGCAGTGCTAGGGCTCTGGAGGGCGATAATTCACCCCTCCACTTT,CSARALEGDNSPLHF
TRBJ1-2,TRBV6-5,.,few,TGTGCCAGCAGGCCAACCTTTTGGGGGGTCGGCTATGGCTACACCTTC,CASRPTFWGVGYGYTF
TRBJ2-1,TRBV4-1,.,.,TGCGCCAGCAGCCCCTTAGCGGATTCCTACAATGAGCAGTTCTTC,CASSPLADSYNEQFF
TRBJ2-1,TRBV25-1,TRBD2,few,TGTGCCAGCAGTATTACTAGCGACACCTACAATGAGCAGTTCTTC,CASSITSDTYNEQFF
TRBJ1-1,TRBV10-3,.,few,TGTGCCATCAGTGAGTCGAGGGGGGCACTCGTTGAAGCTTTCTTT,CAISESRGALVEAFF
TRBJ2-5,TRBV5-1,TRBD2,few,TGCGCCAGCAGCTCCGCGGGGGGGCAGGGAGAGACCCAGTACTTC,CASSSAGGQGETQYF
TRBJ2-7,TRBV7-6,.,few,TGTGCCAGCAGCTACGGAGCAGCCTACGAGCAGTACTTC,CASSYGAAYEQYF
TRBJ2-7,TRBV29-1,TRBD1,.,TGCAGCGTAAACAGGGGGTACGAGCAGTACTTC,CSVNRGYEQYF
TRBJ2-2,TRBV24-1,TRBD2,few,TGTGCCACCAGTGACCTGGGACTAGCCGGCACCGGGGAGCTGTTTTTT,CATSDLGLAGTGELFF
TRBJ1-6,TRBV6-5,TRBD1,.,TGTGCCAGCAGCTGGGACAGGAAAGGTGGATCACCCCTCCACTTT,CASSWDRKGGSPLHF
TRBJ2-5,TRBV6-1,.,.,TGTGCCAGCAGTGACATGACGAAGCGCCAAGAGACCCAGTACTTC,CASSDMTKRQETQYF
TRBJ2-5,TRBV6-5,.,.,TGTGCCAGCAATCGGAGACAAGAGACCCAGTACTTC,CASNRRQETQYF
TRBJ2-7,TRBV5-1,.,few,TGCGCCAGCAGCTTCCGGGACGGCGCCAACTACGAGCAGTACTTC,CASSFRDGANYEQYF
TRBJ1-1,TRBV12-3/TRBV12-4,.,.,TGTGCCAGCTGCGCGGGCTTTAGGAGGAACACTGAAGCTTTCTTT,CASCAGFRRNTEAFF
TRBJ2-1,TRBV11-3,TRBD2,few,TGTGCCTTTCAGCGGGGGGGCTACAATGAGCAGTTCTTC,CAFQRGGYNEQFF
TRBJ2-5,TRBV7-9,.,.,TGTGCCAGCAGCCAGGGACTCTACCAAGAGACCCAGTACTTC,CASSQGLYQETQYF
TRBJ2-7,TRBV7-3,.,.,TGTGCCAGCAGCCTGGGGTTAGGACCGAGCTACGAGCAGTACTTC,CASSLGLGPSYEQYF
TRBJ2-7,TRBV3-1,.,.,TGTGCCAGCAGCCAAGCCCTTCTGGGCGAGCAGTACTTC,CASSQALLGEQYF
TRBJ2-7,TRBV30,.,.,TGTGCCTGGAGTCCTAAGGGCTACGAGCAGTACTTC,CAWSPKGYEQYF
TRBJ1-5,TRBV20-1,TRBD1,few,TGCAGTGCCAGACTACCGGGACAGCCGAATCAGCCCCAGCATTTT,CSARLPGQPNQPQHF
TRBJ1-2,TRBV12-3/TRBV12-4,TRBD1,.,TGTGCCACCTCGTGGGTGGGACAGCAGCTCAAAGTTAACTATGGCTACACCTTC,CATSWVGQQLKVNYGYTF
TRBJ2-7,TRBV24-1,.,.,TGTGCCACCAGTGATCCCGGGGACTCTAAGTACGAGCAGTACTTC,CATSDPGDSKYEQYF
TRBJ2-7,TRBV5-6,.,.,TGTGCCAGCAGCTTGGGTGGGGGTCTGAAGCAGTACTTC,CASSLGGGLKQYF
TRBJ2-7,TRBV4-1,.,.,TGCGCCAGCAGCCAAAACCGGGGGTCCGAGCAGTACTTC,CASSQNRGSEQYF
TRBJ2-7,TRBV4-2,TRBD1,.,TGTGCCAGCAGCCAAGAGGAACGGACAGGGTACGAGCAGTACTTC,CASSQEERTGYEQYF
TRBJ1-2,TRBV5-5,TRBD1,few,TGTGCCAGCAGATGGGACAGCTCGAGCCCAGTCTATGGCTACACCTTC,CASRWDSSSPVYGYTF
TRBJ2-1,TRBV3-1,TRBD2,few,TGTGCCAGCAGCCCCCCGGGACTAACCACCTACAATGAGCAGTTCTTC,CASSPPGLTTYNEQFF
TRBJ2-7,TRBV10-3,TRBD1,few,TGTGCCATCAGTGAACAGGGGAACGAGCAGTACTTC,CAISEQGNEQYF
TRBJ2-2,TRBV7-2,TRBD1,.,TGTGCCAGCAGCCACCGACAGGGGTGGAACACCGGGGAGCTGTTTTTT,CASSHRQGWNTGELFF
TRBJ2-2,TRBV5-5,.,few,TGTGCCAGCCATTCTAGGGGGTTAGCTCCGAACACCGGGGAGCTGTTTTTT,CASHSRGLAPNTGELFF
TRBJ2-7,TRBV24-1,.,few,TGTGCCACCAGTGATCACAACAACGAGCAGTACTTC,CATSDHNNEQYF
TRBJ1-2,TRBV30,TRBD1,.,TGTGCCTGGAGTACAGGGGGCACCTATGGCTACACCTTC,CAWSTGGTYGYTF
TRBJ2-3,TRBV14,.,.,TGTGCCAGCAGCCAAGATATGGACACTGGACCTGGGTGGGATACGCAGTATTTT,CASSQDMDTGPGWDTQYF
TRBJ1-1,TRBV5-1,.,.,TGCGCCAGCAGGCCTGGGGTGGGTGAAGCTTTCTTT,CASRPGVGEAFF
TRBJ2-3,TRBV12-3/TRBV12-4,.,.,TGTGCCAGCAGTTTTGGGCTATCCACAACTTCTAGCACAGATACGCAGTATTTT,CASSFGLSTTSSTDTQYF